The source of this T cell receptor (beta chain) is a study of Ad26.COV2.S vaccination and SARS-CoV-2 variants. Background on the study: The donor participated in the COV1001 trial, in its Ad26.COV2.S arm. The vaccine Ad26.COV2.S was put into the muscle once, or twice with 56 days between.

Profiled with immunoSEQ multiplex PCR; TCRdb holds only in-frame clones, not every one. Here the sample spans approximately 300,000 clones, around 83% being singletons. Turning to this clone: Its antigen remains unknown.

CDR3 size: 18 residues. Germline V CDR1 and CDR2: SGDLS, YYNGEE. After removal of 4 bases from V and 0 bases from J, the junction contained 11 bases not matched to a gene. Study findings and constraints: Measurement of non-spike TCR breadth gave similar results in vaccine and placebo recipients.

Treatment of the sample: over 15 received Ad26.COV2.S at low or high dose, single or two shots; about five received placebo; per-sample allocation not given. Collection of samples fell on day 63 after the first vaccine or placebo injection. In Boston, the donor was an adult between 18-55 years of age. Sequencing used peripheral blood, obtained in a trial of Ad26.COV2.S vaccine versus placebo. The chain has TRBV9 and TRBJ2-7, with TRBD2 matching 12 bases. The sequence was obtained from a person between 18 and 59 years old who received the Ad26.COV2.S COVID-19 vaccine or a placebo. The CDR3 loop is CASSRNPSGGASSYEQYF. DNA for the CDR3: TGTGCCAGCAGCCGGAACCCTAGCGGGGGGGCGAGCTCCTACGAGCAGTACTTC.